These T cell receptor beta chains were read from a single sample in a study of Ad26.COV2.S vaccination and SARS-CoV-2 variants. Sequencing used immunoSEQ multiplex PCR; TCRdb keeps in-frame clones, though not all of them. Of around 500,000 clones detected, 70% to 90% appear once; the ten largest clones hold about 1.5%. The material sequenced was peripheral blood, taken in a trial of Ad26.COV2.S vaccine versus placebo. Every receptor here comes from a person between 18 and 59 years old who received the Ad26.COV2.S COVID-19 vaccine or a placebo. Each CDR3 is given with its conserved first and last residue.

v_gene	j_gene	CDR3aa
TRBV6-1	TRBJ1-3	CASSEQGRFGNTIYF
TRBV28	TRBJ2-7	CASSLFRDRVNYEQYF
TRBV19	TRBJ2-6	CASSIRVPGANVLTF
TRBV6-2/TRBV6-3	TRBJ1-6	CASSYGQIYNSPLHF
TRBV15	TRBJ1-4	CATSSRPGTVDF
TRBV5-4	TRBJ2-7	CASSTLAGGLSSYEQYF
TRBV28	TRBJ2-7	CASSLWGVGSGRYEQYF
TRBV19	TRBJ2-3	CASRGGLYLADTQYF
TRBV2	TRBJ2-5	CASSEARGRRYF
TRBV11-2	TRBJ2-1	CASSLVATGGMNEQFF
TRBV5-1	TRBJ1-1	CASAQGSTEAFF
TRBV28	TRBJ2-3	CASSPRQGWTDTQYF
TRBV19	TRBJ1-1	CASIPRQGRNATEAFF
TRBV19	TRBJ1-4	CASELGEKLFF
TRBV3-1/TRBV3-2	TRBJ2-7	CASSLSGTYEQYF
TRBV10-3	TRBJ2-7	CAIRDQQGGAYEQYF
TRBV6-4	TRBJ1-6	CASSDKRDSPLHF
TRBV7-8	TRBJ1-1	CASSLEVRGAFF
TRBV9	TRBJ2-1	CASSVGQGFYNEQFF
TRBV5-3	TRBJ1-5	CARSLEPDGAQPQHF
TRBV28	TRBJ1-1	CASSFPGAAEAFF
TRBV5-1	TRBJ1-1	CASSLEGRDTEAFF
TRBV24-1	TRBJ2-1	CATSDTTGGSYNEQFF
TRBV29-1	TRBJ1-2	CSVPTGGASEVNYGYTF
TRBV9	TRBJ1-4	CASSVAGRANEKLFF
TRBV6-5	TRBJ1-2	CASTGQEGPYGYTF
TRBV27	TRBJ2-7	CASRPQETYEQYF
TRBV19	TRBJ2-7	CASSINGATYEQYF
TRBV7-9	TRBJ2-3	CASRQGPTSTDTQYF
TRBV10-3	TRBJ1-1	CAISDPGRNTEAFF
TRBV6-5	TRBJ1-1	CASSYSTGVNTEAFF
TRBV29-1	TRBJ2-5	CSVDTSVITETQYF
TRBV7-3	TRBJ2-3	CASSVGQGPHTDTQYF
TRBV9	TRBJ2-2	CASSVTPRGSGTGELFF
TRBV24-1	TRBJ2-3	CATSESGRANTDTQYF
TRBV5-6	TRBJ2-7	CASGSGYEQYF
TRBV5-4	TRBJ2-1	CASSPGLAGGKSYNEQFF
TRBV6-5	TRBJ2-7	CASLKSGSYEQYF
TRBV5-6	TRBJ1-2	CASSLARDGYTF
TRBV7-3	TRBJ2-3	CASSPPGTGRTQYF
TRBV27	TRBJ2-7	CASSLSTGTYEQYF
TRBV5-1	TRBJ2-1	CASSLDRSSYNEQFF
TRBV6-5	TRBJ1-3	CASSYADDSGNTIYF
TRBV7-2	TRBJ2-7	CASSLVGGGGSYEQYF
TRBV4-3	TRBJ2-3	CASSQDERTQYF
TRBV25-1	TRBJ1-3	CASSESPSGNTIYF
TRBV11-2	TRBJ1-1	CASSLASGVRTEAFF
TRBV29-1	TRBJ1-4	CSVGRGNEKLFF
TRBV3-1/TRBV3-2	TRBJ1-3	CASSQESSGNTIYF
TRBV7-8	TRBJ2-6	CASSVRRAGRAYSGANVLTF
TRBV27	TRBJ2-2	CASSLLGGELFF
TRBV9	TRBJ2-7	CASSSGTGWNEQYF
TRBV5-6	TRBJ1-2	CASSLGDSRYGYTF
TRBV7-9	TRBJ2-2	CASSPGTGMRTGELFF
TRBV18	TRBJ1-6	CASSQGNNSPLHF
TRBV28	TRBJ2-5	CASGRLETQYF
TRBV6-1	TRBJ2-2	CASSEAGTGELFF
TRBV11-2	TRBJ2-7	CASQSLIKETGGYEQYF
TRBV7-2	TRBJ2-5	CASSSLGLAQETQYF
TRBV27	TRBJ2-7	CASGPGRLSYEQYF